This T cell receptor beta chain was documented in a study of cytomegalovirus exposure and HLA in healthy donors. Study-level information: The roughly 700 first-cohort repertoires and the 130 or so validation repertoires shared the same platform, a later analysis reported.

Separation from the approximately 720-subject first cohort characterized the approximately 130-subject validation cohort, to which the donors belonged. To note about this clone: Its antigen is unidentified.

Study results and caveats: The classifier reportedly diagnosed cytomegalovirus status with high sensitivity and specificity. The study designated about 180 TCR beta chains cytomegalovirus-associated.

The data were produced by immunoSEQ multiplex PCR, yet TCRdb's version contains in-frame clones alone and is incomplete. The sample lists about 260,000 clones, about 90% occurring once. V lost 3 bases and J 0 bases, leaving 14 bases between the germline ends. Germline V gives CDR1 GTSNPN, CDR2 SVGIG (reference sequence). The CDR3 is made up of 16 amino acids. This receptor was identified in a woman in her 30s in good health and CMV-seronegative. The specimen was PBMCs. The chain is built from TRBV30 and TRBJ1-4; no clear D gene. The CDR3 here is CAWSRTAVATNEKLFF. The CDR3 bases are TGTGCCTGGAGCCGTACGGCAGTTGCAACTAATGAAAAACTGTTTTTT.